This TCR beta chain was obtained from a study of T cell responses to AZD1222 COVID-19 vaccine. Whole-study results and caveats: Spike was spanned by vaccine-associated CD4 TCRs, which were dominant at 160-218 and 743-854.

The V gene end was trimmed by 3 bases and the J gene end by 5 bases; junction bases not matched to a gene: 5. From germline, CDR1 is MDHEN and CDR2 SYDVKM. This CDR3 region has 16 residues. Turning to this clone: Its antigen is as yet unknown.

TCRdb's copy holds only in-frame clones and misses some; the assay was immunoSEQ multiplex PCR. Of around 77,000 clones listed, roughly 85% were seen once; the top ten hold about 2.7%. This chain uses TRBV28 with TRBJ1-6; 9 positions match TRBD1. The clonotype originates from an adult in good health. Material: peripheral blood, obtained on day 0 of AZD1222 vaccination. The CDR3: CASSFTGGLNNSPLHF. CDR3 bases: TGTGCCAGCAGTTTCACAGGGGGCCTCAATAATTCACCCCTCCACTTT.